This TCR beta chain is from a study of a mutant IDH1 vaccine in newly diagnosed glioma. Turning to the study itself: Every participant had undergone radiotherapy, temozolomide, or both before, and most underwent both.

Some clones are missing from TCRdb's copy, which holds only in-frame ones; the method was immunoSEQ multiplex PCR. Seen here are around 18,000 clones, roughly 95% observed once, and the top ten hold about 3.5%. The germline V gene encodes CDR1 MNHEY and CDR2 SVGAGI. CDR3 size: 14 residues. Between the trimmed V and J ends, which lost 5 bases and 5 bases, there was a span of 12 bases. Whole-study findings and limits: Detectable vaccine-induced immune responses arose in about 93% of patients.

The sample's time point: baseline, week 1 (first vaccination visit). The treatment was: pre-vaccination baseline after standard-of-care therapy. In the case of this clone: Its antigen is as yet unknown.

This clonotype originated in a woman between 18 and 30 years old with glioma. Some clones in this sample may be carry-over from other donors' samples. This chain links TRBV6-5 with TRBJ2-2; D is undetermined. Material: peripheral blood mononuclear cells (PBMCs), obtained from a glioma patient treated with radiotherapy, temozolomide or both. The CDR3 loop is CASSGNTETGELFF. CDR3 bases: TGTGCCAGCAGTGGGAATACTGAGACCGGGGAGCTGTTTTTT.